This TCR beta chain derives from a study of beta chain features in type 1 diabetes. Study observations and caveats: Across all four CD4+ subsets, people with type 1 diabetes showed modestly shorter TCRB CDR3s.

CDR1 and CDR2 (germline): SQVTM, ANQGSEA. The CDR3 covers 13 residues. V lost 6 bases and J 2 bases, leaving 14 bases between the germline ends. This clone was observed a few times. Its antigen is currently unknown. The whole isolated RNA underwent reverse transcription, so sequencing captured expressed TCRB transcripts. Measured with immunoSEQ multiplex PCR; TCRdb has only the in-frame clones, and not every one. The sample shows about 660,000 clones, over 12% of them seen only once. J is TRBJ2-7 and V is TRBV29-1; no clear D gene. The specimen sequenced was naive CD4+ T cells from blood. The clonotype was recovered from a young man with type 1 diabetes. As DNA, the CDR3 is TGCAGCGTCCTGGAACCCGGAGCCTACGAGCAGTACTTC. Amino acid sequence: CSVLEPGAYEQYF.